These 16 T cell receptor beta chains originate from one sample sequenced in a study of T cells in tumors and immune-related adverse events. Repertoires were generated with immunoSEQ multiplex PCR, while TCRdb's copy carries only in-frame clones and drops some. In the table there are about 22,000 clones, 85% to 95% of which are singletons. The input for sequencing was lymph node tissue, taken from a patient treated with anti-PD-1 therapy. The receptor source for this set is a female donor with metastatic renal cell carcinoma.

A word on this clone: Other nucleotide sequences from this sample produce the same CDR3. This chain links TRBV5-6 with TRBJ2-1; 10 bases are a match to TRBD1. Germline-derived CDR1 and CDR2 are SGHDT and YYEEEE. V gave up 4 bases and J gave up 10 bases; unmatched junction bases: 11. This CDR3 region has 15 residues. The CDR3 nucleotides are TGTGCCAGCAGCAAGACAGGGGGCGGCGTTTGGGAGCAGTTCTTC. Translating it yields CASSKTGGGVWEQFF.

This chain uses TRBV11-2 with TRBJ2-2; no reliable D call. Germline lookup yields CDR1 SGHAT and CDR2 FQNNGV. This CDR3 comprises 14 residues. The V end lost 0 bases, the J end lost 4 bases, and 6 bases lay between the germline ends. CDR3 DNA sequence: TGTGCCAGCAGCTTAGACAGAACCACCGGGGAGCTGTTTTTT. It encodes CASSLDRTTGELFF.

The V and J genes are TRBV11-2 and TRBJ1-5; TRBD1 might be the D (5 bases). The V and J ends lost 1 base and 3 bases respectively, with 10 bases between them. This CDR3 is 15 amino acids long. Per the germline V gene, CDR1 is SGHAT and CDR2 is FQNNGV. This CDR3 is CASSLGLQANQPQHF. Written as DNA, the CDR3 is TGTGCCAGCAGCTTAGGGCTACAGGCCAATCAGCCCCAGCATTTT.

This chain joins TRBV6-5 and TRBJ1-1; tentative D call: TRBD1 (6 bases). V was cut by 6 bases and J by 4 bases, with 12 bases left in between. Germline CDR1 and CDR2: MNHEY and SVGAGI. This CDR3 has 13 amino acids. In nucleotides, the CDR3 is TGTGCCAGCAGCTTACAGGGTAGCACTGAAGCTTTCTTT. Residues: CASSLQGSTEAFF.

The genes are TRBV4-3 and TRBJ2-7; perhaps TRBD1 as D (8 bases). Germline values: CDR1 LGHNA, CDR2 YSLEER. V lost 4 bases to trimming and J lost 3 bases, with 19 bases between them. The CDR3 covers 16 residues. The CDR3 coding sequence is TGCGCCAGCAGCCTATCAGGACAGGGAGGGTACTACGAGCAGTACTTC. Its protein is CASSLSGQGGYYEQYF.

This clone was observed a handful of times. J is TRBJ2-3 and V is TRBV11-2; D call uncertain. The ends were cut back, 6 bases at V and 5 bases at J, with 21 bases in the middle. Germline V lookup: CDR1 SGHAT, CDR2 FQNNGV. This CDR3 spans 16 amino acids. CDR3 in DNA: TGTGCCAGCAGACTTCCTCGCACAGCACCTCGAGATACGCAGTATTTT. It codes for CASRLPRTAPRDTQYF.

V is TRBV5-1 and J is TRBJ1-1; D is unresolved. Looked up from germline, CDR1 is SGHRS and CDR2 is YFSETQ. Trimming removed 0 bases from V and 0 bases from J, with 6 bases in between. The CDR3 extends over 14 amino acids. CDR3 protein: CASSLGTMNTEAFF. The CDR3 DNA follows: TGCGCCAGCAGCTTGGGCACCATGAACACTGAAGCTTTCTTT.

The genes are TRBV4-1 and TRBJ1-1; unclear D gene. This CDR3 spans 14 amino acids. V shed 3 bases and J shed 7 bases, with 15 bases lying between them. CDR1 and CDR2 from the germline V gene are MGHRA and YSYEKL. The CDR3 loop reads CASSQVKGGDEAFF. In nucleotides, the CDR3 is TGCGCCAGCAGCCAGGTCAAAGGTGGGGATGAAGCTTTCTTT.

This clone came up once. J is TRBJ1-2 and V is TRBV7-9; D gene ambiguous. V gave up 1 base and J gave up 0 bases, with 9 bases separating them. Germline V CDR1 and CDR2: SEHNR, FQNEAQ (reference sequence). This CDR3 contains 15 residues. The CDR3 DNA reads TGTGCCAGCAGCTTAGGTTGGCAGTCTAACTATGGCTACACCTTC. This encodes CASSLGWQSNYGYTF.

The chain uses TRBV5-8 and TRBJ2-3; 7 bases agree with TRBD1. Trimming cost V 4 bases and J 11 bases; bases outside gene matches: 13. Looked up from germline, CDR1 is SGHTS and CDR2 is YDEGEE. This CDR3 contains 14 residues. CDR3 in amino acids: CASSPGQPLAKQYF. CDR3 coding DNA: TGTGCCAGCAGCCCGGGACAGCCGCTCGCGAAGCAGTATTTT.

The chain is built from TRBV5-6 and TRBJ2-5; D is undetermined. The closer fit of TRBJ2-7 to the DNA end suggests the J call may be wrong. The V gene's germline CDR1 is SGHDT and CDR2 YYEEEE. There are 14 residues in the CDR3. CDR3 amino acids: CASSLKPNSYEQYF. DNA of the CDR3: TGTGCCAGCAGCTTAAAACCCAATTCCTACGAGCAGTACTTC.

This clone showed up just a few times. The chain carries TRBV5-1 and TRBJ2-1; 13 nucleotides align to TRBD2. The germline gives CDR1 SGHRS, CDR2 YFSETQ. V shed 3 bases, J shed 8 bases, and the junction held 5 bases outside the gene matches. CDR3 size: 15 residues. For the CDR3, the DNA is TGCGCCAGCAGCTCGGGACTAGCGGGGTTTCATGAGCAGTTCTTC. Protein sequence: CASSSGLAGFHEQFF.

The chain is built from TRBV7-9 and TRBJ1-2; D gene uncertain. This CDR3 comprises 14 residues. CDR1 is SEHNR and CDR2 is FQNEAQ in the germline V gene (reference sequence). Trimming stripped 2 bases from V and 3 bases from J, with 10 bases between. In DNA form, the CDR3 reads TGTGCCAGCAGCTTACAGTCTGCGTACTATGGCTACACCTTC. This codes for CASSLQSAYYGYTF.

The chain is built from TRBV6-6 and TRBJ2-7; tentatively, D is TRBD2 (6 bases). Germline V lookup: CDR1 MNHNY, CDR2 SVGAGI (reference sequence). This CDR3 has 15 amino acids. The V end lost 6 bases, the J end lost 4 bases, and 19 bases lay between the germline ends. The CDR3 DNA is TGTGCCAGCAGGGGGTATACGGGAGACGGATACGAGCAGTACTTC. Residues: CASRGYTGDGYEQYF.

J is TRBJ1-1 and V is TRBV7-8, with 10 bases identical to TRBD1. This CDR3 has 15 amino acids. Germline lookup yields CDR1 SGHVS and CDR2 FQNEAQ. Germline trimming cut 1 base from V and 5 bases from J; bases unmatched to any gene: 4. The DNA of the CDR3 is TGTGCCAGCAGCTTAGTGACAGGGGGCAAAACTGAAGCTTTCTTT. The encoded protein is CASSLVTGGKTEAFF.

The chain is built from TRBV14 and TRBJ2-3; D remains ambiguous. V was trimmed by 2 bases and J by 8 bases, leaving 5 bases between them. CDR3 length equals 11 residues. CDR1 is SGHDN, CDR2 FVKESK, per germline. This chain's CDR3 is CASSQISTQYF. For the CDR3, the DNA is TGTGCCAGCAGCCAAATCAGTACGCAGTATTTT.